Below are 25 T cell receptor beta chains sequenced from a single sample in a study of regulatory dendritic cells for organ transplantation. Generated by immunoSEQ multiplex PCR, the TCRdb table keeps only in-frame clones and is missing some. The repertoire holds around 5,000 clones, around three fifths seen once, with 11% in the top ten. The material sequenced was memory CD8+ T cells from blood. Subset indicated: CD45RO+ memory T cells. These receptors came from a human donor in good health.

The genes are TRBV7-9 and TRBJ1-1, with D unclear. Germline V gene sequence: CDR1 SEHNR, CDR2 FQNEAQ (reference sequence). The CDR3 contains 12 residues. Trimming cost V 5 bases and J 1 base, with 5 bases left between them. This chain's CDR3 is CASSRGNTEAFF. The CDR3 DNA reads TGTGCCAGCAGCCGAGGGAACACTGAAGCTTTCTTT.

The CDR3 is CASSFSGIWETQYF. CDR3 nucleotides: TGTGCCAGCAGTTTTTCCGGGATTTGGGAGACCCAGTACTTC. The chain couples TRBV27 to TRBJ2-5; a weak D match, TRBD2 (5 bases). The CDR3 is made up of 14 amino acids. Germline CDR1 reads MNHEY; CDR2 reads SMNVEV (reference sequence). Trimming took off 3 bases at V and 5 bases at J, with 13 bases between the two ends.

The chain carries TRBV4-1 and TRBJ2-1; no definite D call. The germline gives CDR1 MGHRA, CDR2 YSYEKL. V lost 0 bases, J lost 5 bases, and 8 bases lay in between. The CDR3 length is 14 residues. CDR3 loop: CASSQDTRNNEQFF. CDR3 nucleotides: TGCGCCAGCAGCCAAGATACCAGAAACAATGAGCAGTTCTTC.

V gene TRBV4-3 combines with J gene TRBJ1-6; possibly TRBD1 for D (5 bases). The germline gives CDR1 LGHNA, CDR2 YSLEER. Trimming took off 1 base at V and 3 bases at J, with 7 bases between the two ends. The CDR3 is 15 amino acids. The CDR3 DNA follows: TGCGCCAGCAGCCAAGCCAGGGACTATAATTCACCCCTCCACTTT. Amino acid sequence: CASSQARDYNSPLHF.

This clone was seen a few times. The CDR3 is CASSQDSGGSPLHF. Here the CDR3 DNA reads TGCGCCAGCAGCCAAGATTCGGGGGGTTCACCCCTCCACTTT. The chain joins TRBV4-3 to TRBJ1-6, with a tentative D call TRBD1 (5 bases). This CDR3 contains 14 residues. Germline CDR1 and CDR2: LGHNA and YSLEER. V was shortened by 0 bases and J by 9 bases, with 9 bases between the two germline ends.

This chain links TRBV9 with TRBJ1-1; D is unresolved. The CDR3 runs to 15 residues. CDR1 and CDR2 (germline): SGDLS, YYNGEE. V dropped 4 bases and J dropped 3 bases, with 16 bases sitting between them. The CDR3 nucleotides are TGTGCCAGCAGCCACGGACTGCGGCAGGACACTGAAGCTTTCTTT. Encoded protein: CASSHGLRQDTEAFF.

This clone was observed a single time. The chain uses TRBV5-4 and TRBJ2-7; TRBD2 might be the D (6 bases). Looked up from germline, CDR1 is SGHNT and CDR2 is YYREEE (reference sequence). V was trimmed by 4 bases and J by 6 bases, leaving 20 bases between them. The CDR3 has 15 amino acids. The CDR3: CASSGGTVGVREQYF. Here the CDR3 DNA reads TGTGCCAGCAGCGGGGGGACGGTGGGTGTCCGCGAGCAGTACTTC.

The chain couples TRBV27 to TRBJ2-3; the D is unclear. CDR1 MNHEY and CDR2 SMNVEV come from the germline V gene (reference sequence). V was cut by 6 bases and J by 2 bases, with 12 bases left in between. The CDR3 runs 14 residues. CDR3 in DNA: TGTGCCAGCAGCTCGGCAGACAACACAGATACGCAGTATTTT. Protein: CASSSADNTDTQYF.

In regard to this clone: The same CDR3 is also encoded by other DNA sequences in this sample. V gene TRBV7-6 combines with J gene TRBJ2-7; D is undetermined. CDR3 length equals 14 residues. The V gene's germline CDR1 is SGHVS and CDR2 FNYEAQ. Trimming removed 0 bases from V and 1 base from J, with 7 bases in between. CDR3 bases: TGTGCCAGCAGCTTAGCCGCAGATTCCTACGAGCAGTACTTC. Translated: CASSLAADSYEQYF.

By share of the sample, this clone is large. The chain combines TRBV9 with TRBJ1-1, with 8 bases that match TRBD1. Trimming at V came to 3 bases and at J to 0 bases, leaving 7 bases not matched to a gene. Germline CDR1 SGDLS, CDR2 YYNGEE. The CDR3 totals 16 residues. CDR3 nucleotide sequence: TGTGCCAGCAGCGAAAGTTACAGGGGGATGAACACTGAAGCTTTCTTT. It specifies CASSESYRGMNTEAFF.

Written as DNA, the CDR3 is TGTGCCAGCAGTCCGGGGAGCTCCTACAATGAGCAGTTCTTC. Translated, it gives CASSPGSSYNEQFF. The genes are TRBV6-5 and TRBJ2-1; tentatively, D is TRBD2 (5 bases). Trimming cost V 5 bases and J 0 bases, with 8 bases left between them. Germline V CDR1 and CDR2: MNHEY, SVGAGI. The CDR3 has 14 residues.

This clone came up a few times. The V call is TRBV9, the J call TRBJ1-1, with D maybe TRBD1 (6 bases). The CDR3 totals 16 residues. The germline V gene encodes CDR1 SGDLS and CDR2 YYNGEE. With 0 bases removed from V and 1 base from J, the gap between germline ends came to 13 bases. Here the CDR3 DNA reads TGTGCCAGCAGCGTAGGTGGGGGCCCCCAGAACACTGAAGCTTTCTTT. Its protein is CASSVGGGPQNTEAFF.

This clone was seen only once. The genes are TRBV19 and TRBJ1-6, with TRBD1 matching 7 bases. The junction had 10 bases not matched to a gene; V was cut back by 3 bases and J by 5 bases. The length of the CDR3 is 17 residues. Germline V gene data show CDR1 as LNHDA and CDR2 as SQIVND (reference sequence). Written as DNA, the CDR3 is TGTGCCAGTAGTATTAAGGGTATGGGACAGAATAATTCACCCCTCCACTTT. Its translation is CASSIKGMGQNNSPLHF.

This clone came up once. The genes are TRBV7-8 and TRBJ2-3; tentative D call: TRBD1 (5 bases). CDR3 length: 15 amino acids. The germline gives CDR1 SGHVS, CDR2 FQNEAQ. V was cut by 1 base and J by 2 bases, with 10 bases left in between. CDR3: CASSLVGRDTDTQYF. DNA of the CDR3: TGTGCCAGCAGCTTAGTCGGCAGGGACACAGATACGCAGTATTTT.

By share, this clone ranks as large. The chain carries TRBV6-1 and TRBJ2-7, with 7 bases aligning to TRBD1. The length of the CDR3 is 12 residues. Looked up from germline, CDR1 is MNHNS and CDR2 is SASEGT. J lost 6 bases, V lost 7 bases, and 6 bases had no gene match. The CDR3 nucleotides are TGTGCCAGCAAGACAGGGATGCGCGAGCAGTACTTC. Translated, it gives CASKTGMREQYF.

Sample share makes this clone medium-sized. The CDR3 loop reads CSVEIPELGAEAFF. CDR3 DNA: TGCAGCGTTGAAATTCCCGAACTAGGCGCTGAAGCTTTCTTT. J is TRBJ1-1 and V is TRBV29-1; unclear D gene. V was clipped by 2 bases and J by 6 bases, with 16 bases between them. The germline gives CDR1 SQVTM, CDR2 ANQGSEA. This CDR3 contains 14 residues.

The V call is TRBV9, the J call TRBJ2-1, with TRBD2 identical over 11 bases. V shed 0 bases and J 12 bases; nucleotides not matched to a gene: 14. The CDR3 loop spans 17 amino acids. CDR1 is SGDLS and CDR2 is YYNGEE in the germline V gene. Here the CDR3 reads CASSVAGTSGGQKGQFF. DNA of the CDR3: TGTGCCAGCAGCGTAGCTGGCACTAGCGGGGGCCAAAAGGGGCAGTTCTTC.

The chain has TRBV2 and TRBJ2-1, with TRBD1 as a possible D gene (5 bases). The ends were cut back, 6 bases at V and 0 bases at J, with 12 bases in the middle. The CDR3 has 15 amino acids. CDR1 is SNHLY and CDR2 is FYNNEI in the germline V gene. The CDR3 loop is CASSPRQSSYNEQFF. DNA for the CDR3: TGTGCCAGCAGCCCAAGACAGAGCTCCTACAATGAGCAGTTCTTC.

The CDR3 here is CASSTLTGGGTEAFF. The CDR3, as DNA: TGTGCCAGCAGTACCCTGACAGGGGGCGGCACTGAAGCTTTCTTT. The chain recombines TRBV28 with TRBJ1-1; 10 bases map to TRBD1. The CDR3 is made up of 15 amino acids. The V gene's germline CDR1 is MDHEN and CDR2 SYDVKM. The trim removed 5 bases at V and 4 bases at J, leaving 7 bases unmatched. The whole variable domain, remainder taken from reference TRBV28 and TRBJ1-1, is DVKVTQSSRYLVKRTGEKVFLECVQDMDHENMFWYRQDPGLGLRLIYFSYDVKMKEKGDIPEGYSVSREKKERFSLILESASTNQTSMYLCASSTLTGGGTEAFFGQGTRLTVV.

The V call is TRBV29-1, the J call TRBJ2-2; D possibly corresponds to TRBD2 (5 bases). CDR3 length: 13 residues. The V gene's germline CDR1 is SQVTM and CDR2 ANQGSEA. Trimming shortened V by 0 bases and J by 3 bases, and 5 bases separated the two germline ends. In nucleotides, the CDR3 is TGCAGCGTTGAAGACGGGGACACCGGGGAGCTGTTTTTT. It encodes CSVEDGDTGELFF.

The chain has TRBV7-6 and TRBJ2-1; 7 nucleotides agree with TRBD1. This CDR3 spans 16 amino acids. V trimming: 5 bases; J trimming: 2 bases; junction bases outside the gene matches: 9. Germline V gene sequence: CDR1 SGHVS, CDR2 FNYEAQ. CDR3 amino acids: CASSNRDSITYNEQFF. The CDR3 DNA sequence: TGTGCCAGCAGCAACCGGGACAGCATTACCTACAATGAGCAGTTCTTC. The full variable domain, completed using reference TRBV7-6 and TRBJ2-1, is GAGVSQSPRYKVTKRGQDVALRCDPISGHVSLYWYRQALGQGPEFLTYFNYEAQQDKSGLPNDRFSAERPEGSISTLTIQRTEQRDSAMYRCASSNRDSITYNEQFFGPGTRLTVL.

V and J are TRBV7-9 and TRBJ1-1, with D possibly matching TRBD1 (6 bases). This CDR3 contains 13 residues. Germline V lookup: CDR1 SEHNR, CDR2 FQNEAQ (reference sequence). V was pared by 4 bases and J by 1 base, with 7 bases between. CDR3 sequence reads: CASSSTGNTEAFF. The CDR3 coding sequence is TGTGCCAGCAGCTCGACAGGGAACACTGAAGCTTTCTTT.

This sequence joins TRBV9 and TRBJ2-1; D possibly corresponds to TRBD2 (7 bases). Trimming took off 0 bases at V and 7 bases at J, with 14 bases between the two ends. The CDR3 spans 15 residues. Germline loops: CDR1 SGDLS, CDR2 YYNGEE. Here the CDR3 reads CASSVEWGGGNEQFF. CDR3 DNA sequence: TGTGCCAGCAGCGTAGAGTGGGGGGGCGGGAATGAGCAGTTCTTC.

This clone was recorded once. The CDR3, as DNA: TGTGCCAGTAGTATCGACCCTAGCGGGGTAACATACGAGCAGTACTTC. Translation gives CASSIDPSGVTYEQYF. The chain recombines TRBV19 with TRBJ2-7; 9 bases agree with TRBD2. The V and J ends lost 3 bases and 4 bases, in that order; junction bases with no gene match: 10. The CDR3 is made up of 16 amino acids. Germline assignment: CDR1 LNHDA and CDR2 SQIVND (reference sequence).

The rearrangement joins TRBV9 to TRBJ2-7; D perhaps matches TRBD2 (7 bases). The V and J ends lost 5 bases and 3 bases respectively, with 18 bases between them. The germline V gene encodes CDR1 SGDLS and CDR2 YYNGEE. CDR3 length: 15 residues. The CDR3 nucleotides are TGTGCCAGCAGTGAATATGGGGGGGCCGACTACGAGCAGTACTTC. Encoded protein: CASSEYGGADYEQYF.